This T cell receptor beta chain stems from a study of shared clonotypes between healthy human individuals. The germline V and J ends were trimmed by 2 bases and 8 bases, with 6 bases remaining between them. Germline values: CDR1 SGHTA, CDR2 FQGNSA. The length of the CDR3 is 11 residues. Only in-frame clones appear in the TCRdb table, and some are missing; sequencing was by immunoSEQ multiplex PCR. The sample shows around 2.5 million clones, approximately 93% of them seen only once. The rearrangement joins TRBV7-2 to TRBJ1-2; D uncertain. Sequencing input: naive CD4+ T cells from PBMCs. Subset indicated: CD45RA+ positively selected. The receptor was isolated from a man aged 18 to 35 in good health. Some clones in this sample may be carry-over from other donors' samples. The CDR3 spells CASSLFLGYTF. CDR3 coding DNA: TGTGCCAGCAGCTTATTTTTGGGCTACACCTTC.